These 20 T cell receptor beta chains came from one sample sequenced in a study of blood T cell repertoires in COVID-19. Profiled with immunoSEQ multiplex PCR; TCRdb holds only in-frame clones, not every one. Found here are over 200,000 clones, approximately 86% of them singletons; the top ten hold about 4%. Specimen: PBMCs or T cells enriched from blood (not recorded which). The source is a woman between 25 and 40 years old who had been exposed to COVID-19.

The V call is TRBV11-2, the J call TRBJ1-3; 7 nucleotides align to TRBD1. The CDR3 sequence is 18 residues long. V lost 0 bases, J lost 0 bases, and 8 bases stayed unmatched. Germline loops: CDR1 SGHAT, CDR2 FQNNGV. DNA of the CDR3: TGTGCCAGCAGCTTAGATGGGGACAGAGACCTCTCTGGAAACACCATATATTTT. Amino acids: CASSLDGDRDLSGNTIYF.

The rearrangement joins TRBV2 to TRBJ1-2; 8 positions agree with TRBD1. J gave up 0 bases and V 4 bases, and 10 bases lay outside the gene matches. CDR1 and CDR2 from the germline V gene are SNHLY and FYNNEI. The CDR3 contains 17 residues. CDR3 loop: CASSGGRGPNPNYGYTF. CDR3 DNA sequence: TGTGCCAGCAGTGGGGGCAGGGGGCCGAACCCTAACTATGGCTACACCTTC.

The chain employs TRBV3-1 (or the pseudogene TRBV3-2) and TRBJ1-1; D unclear. Germline V gene sequence: CDR1 LGHDT, CDR2 YNNKEL (reference sequence). The CDR3 has 11 residues. V was trimmed by 4 bases and J by 6 bases, leaving 6 bases between them. The CDR3 DNA reads TGTGCCAGCAGCCTCTCCTCTGAAGCTTTCTTT. Residues: CASSLSSEAFF.

CDR3 DNA sequence: TGCGCCAGCAGCCCCACTAGTCTGAGCACAGATACGCAGTATTTT. This translates into CASSPTSLSTDTQYF. The V and J genes are TRBV5-1 and TRBJ2-3; D is perhaps TRBD2 (5 bases). The CDR3 runs 15 residues. Germline V gives CDR1 SGHRS, CDR2 YFSETQ. The ends were cut back, 4 bases at V and 0 bases at J, with 12 bases in the middle.

The chain joins TRBV28 to TRBJ1-2, with D tentatively TRBD1 (5 bases). V lost 5 bases, J lost 1 base, and 8 bases lay in between. From germline, CDR1 is MDHEN and CDR2 SYDVKM. The CDR3 totals 13 residues. The CDR3 bases are TGTGCCAGCAGTCAAGACAGTAACTATGGCTACACCTTC. Its protein is CASSQDSNYGYTF.

The chain couples TRBV10-3 to TRBJ1-5; TRBD1 matches 7 bases. The trim removed 0 bases at V and 5 bases at J, leaving 4 bases unmatched. This CDR3 has 15 amino acids. CDR1 is ENHRY and CDR2 is SYGVKD in the germline V gene. For the CDR3, the DNA is TGTGCCATCAGTGAGTCGGGACAGAGCTATCAGCCCCAGCATTTT. Translation gives CAISESGQSYQPQHF.

The J gene is TRBJ2-7, the V gene TRBV7-8; perhaps TRBD2 as D (6 bases). Germline values: CDR1 SGHVS, CDR2 FQNEAQ. Trimming left V 0 bases short and J 2 bases short, with 17 bases between. CDR3 length equals 17 residues. CDR3 loop: CASSLALGGSRPYEQYF. The CDR3 DNA reads as TGTGCCAGCAGCTTAGCACTGGGGGGTAGTAGACCCTACGAGCAGTACTTC.

The chain joins TRBV30 to TRBJ1-1, with D uncertain. CDR3 length: 17 amino acids. The V end was cut by 3 bases, the J end by 3 bases, with 23 bases between. The germline V gene has CDR1 GTSNPN and CDR2 SVGIG (reference sequence). CDR3 DNA: TGTGCCTGGAGCCCACTAGTTGGGAGGGAGTGGGACACTGAAGCTTTCTTT. Its protein product is CAWSPLVGREWDTEAFF.

The chain recombines TRBV7-9 with TRBJ1-5; D is perhaps TRBD1 (5 bases). Germline V CDR1 and CDR2: SEHNR, FQNEAQ (reference sequence). The CDR3 loop spans 19 amino acids. V was clipped by 1 base and J by 0 bases, with 19 bases between them. CDR3 sequence: CASSLGRDASLNSNQPQHF. The CDR3 DNA reads TGTGCCAGCAGCTTAGGGCGGGACGCATCTCTTAATAGCAATCAGCCCCAGCATTTT.

The chain couples TRBV5-8 to TRBJ2-2; TRBD2 might be the D (5 bases). Per germline, CDR1 SGHTS and CDR2 YDEGEE. Trimming removed 1 base from V and 0 bases from J, with 10 bases in between. This CDR3 is built from 16 residues. The CDR3 protein is CASSLKRAANTGELFF. CDR3 bases: TGTGCCAGCAGCTTGAAGAGGGCCGCGAACACCGGGGAGCTGTTTTTT.

The chain employs TRBV2 and TRBJ1-1; D call uncertain. Trimming took off 5 bases at V and 3 bases at J, with 10 bases between the two ends. The CDR3 is made up of 13 amino acids. Germline CDR1 is SNHLY and CDR2 is FYNNEI. CDR3 sequence reads: CASSPRVDTEAFF. CDR3 coding DNA: TGTGCCAGCAGTCCCCGGGTGGACACTGAAGCTTTCTTT.

This clone was recorded once. This chain uses TRBV6-5 with TRBJ2-3; D gene unclear. The V gene lost 7 bases and the J gene lost 6 bases, with 8 bases spanning the gap. Germline values: CDR1 MNHEY, CDR2 SVGAGI. The CDR3 length is 11 residues. CDR3 coding DNA: TGTGCCAGCATGAGAGTCGATACGCAGTATTTT. Translating it yields CASMRVDTQYF.

The genes are TRBV2 and TRBJ2-3; 12 positions match TRBD2. This CDR3 region has 15 residues. Unmatched junction bases numbered 3, after V lost 7 bases and J lost 1 base. CDR1 and CDR2 from the germline V gene are SNHLY and FYNNEI. The CDR3 DNA reads as TGTGCCAGCACTAGACTAGCGGGGGGCACAGATACGCAGTATTTT. It encodes CASTRLAGGTDTQYF.

Notes on this clone: Other nucleotide sequences from this sample produce the same CDR3. The rearrangement joins TRBV12-3 or TRBV12-4 to TRBJ1-1; D is possibly TRBD1 (5 bases). This CDR3 has 13 amino acids. Trimming removed 3 bases from V and 4 bases from J, with 9 bases in between. The CDR3 loop is CASSFGGGTEAFF. CDR3 coding DNA: TGTGCCAGCAGTTTTGGGGGAGGCACTGAAGCTTTCTTT.

The gene calls are TRBV19 and TRBJ1-6; no reliable D call. V was trimmed by 6 bases and J by 4 bases, leaving 7 bases between them. This CDR3 region has 13 residues. CDR1 and CDR2 from the germline V gene are LNHDA and SQIVND (reference sequence). As DNA, the CDR3 is TGTGCCAGTAGCGACATGTATAATTCACCCCTCCACTTT. It yields the protein CASSDMYNSPLHF.

The V and J genes are TRBV7-9 and TRBJ1-5; perhaps TRBD1 as D (5 bases). The CDR3 is 14 amino acids. Trimming pared 5 bases from V and 3 bases from J, leaving 11 bases between. The germline V gene encodes CDR1 SEHNR and CDR2 FQNEAQ (reference sequence). This chain's CDR3 is CASSPGTPNQPQHF. CDR3 coding DNA: TGTGCCAGCAGCCCCGGGACTCCCAATCAGCCCCAGCATTTT.

There are many counts of this clone. This chain links TRBV9 with TRBJ2-7; possible D gene TRBD1, 6 bases. The germline V gene has CDR1 SGDLS and CDR2 YYNGEE. The CDR3 is made up of 13 amino acids. V dropped 7 bases and J dropped 4 bases, with 15 bases sitting between them. The CDR3 sequence: CASGAGEMYEQYF. The CDR3, as DNA: TGTGCCAGCGGGGCAGGGGAAATGTACGAGCAGTACTTC.

This clone was found once. The chain links TRBV5-1 to TRBJ2-7; 8 positions match TRBD1. Germline V gives CDR1 SGHRS, CDR2 YFSETQ. The trim removed 4 bases at V and 4 bases at J, leaving 10 bases unmatched. The CDR3 extends over 15 amino acids. The CDR3 bases are TGCGCCAGCAGCAGGGGGACAGGAGTGCCGTACGAGCAGTACTTC. It yields the protein CASSRGTGVPYEQYF.

The rearrangement joins TRBV18 to TRBJ2-2; 8 nucleotides align to TRBD1. CDR3 length: 15 amino acids. V shed 3 bases and J 4 bases; nucleotides not matched to a gene: 4. Germline loops: CDR1 KGHSH, CDR2 LQKENI. The CDR3 nucleotides are TGTGCCAGCTCACCGGGACAGGTTGGCACCGGGGAGCTGTTTTTT. This sequence encodes CASSPGQVGTGELFF.

V usage is TRBV12-5 and J usage is TRBJ2-5; 10 bases line up with TRBD2. Germline lookup yields CDR1 LGHNT and CDR2 FRNRAP. This CDR3 spans 15 amino acids. V was clipped by 2 bases and J by 1 base; unmatched bases: 1. The CDR3, as DNA: TGTGCTAGTGGTTTGCCTAGCGGGGGCCAAGAGACCCAGTACTTC. This encodes CASGLPSGGQETQYF.